This TCR beta chain was documented in a study of Graves' ophthalmopathy and Graves' hyperthyroidism. Background on the study: Specimen type is peripheral blood, obtained at initial diagnosis before any treatment.

Germline loops: CDR1 MNHNS, CDR2 SASEGT. CDR3 length: 14 amino acids. V lost 7 bases, J lost 8 bases, and 9 bases stayed unmatched. RNA served as the template for amplifying TCR beta CDR3 regions. The workflow started with a first-round RT-PCR run with HTBI primers and then moved on to a second-round multiplex PCR. TCRdb itself ran the multiplex PCR reads through MiXCR, one entry per CDR3 protein. The sample includes about 640,000 distinct CDR3 sequences, roughly 41% of them seen just once. What supplied the PBMCs was roughly 9.7 ml of fresh peripheral blood. The TCR sequence derives from an adult man with Graves' ophthalmopathy. The rearrangement joins TRBV6-1 to TRBJ1-1, with 11 bases aligning to TRBD1. The sample consisted of peripheral blood. The CDR3 nucleotides are TGTGCCAGCACGGGACAGGGGGTATATCCGGAAGCTTTCTTT. Its translation: CASTGQGVYPEAFF.